The 27 T cell receptor beta chains listed next were all sequenced from one sample in a study of blood T cell repertoires in COVID-19. Here immunoSEQ multiplex PCR was the method, and the copy in TCRdb shows in-frame clones only, minus some. The sample contains more than 85,000 clones, about 80% of which appear only once. Sequencing was performed on peripheral blood. Source of these receptors: a woman between 45 and 60 years old with acute or convalescent COVID-19.

The V and J genes are TRBV28 and TRBJ1-1; TRBD1 matches 7 bases. The CDR3 extends over 15 amino acids. The ends lost 4 bases at V and 7 bases at J; junction bases unmatched: 12. Germline CDR1 reads MDHEN; CDR2 reads SYDVKM. The CDR3 DNA reads TGTGCCAGCAGTTCTCTGGGCGACAGGGCGTATGAAGCTTTCTTT. Its protein product is CASSSLGDRAYEAFF.

This sequence joins TRBV2 and TRBJ1-2; 9 bases align to TRBD1. V shed 6 bases, J shed 8 bases, and the junction held 4 bases outside the gene matches. CDR3 length equals 12 residues. CDR1 is SNHLY, CDR2 FYNNEI, per germline. The CDR3 nucleotides read TGTGCCAGCAGCTGGACAGGGGACGGCTACACCTTC. Translation gives CASSWTGDGYTF.

This clone showed up just once. The chain links TRBV18 to TRBJ1-1, with D maybe TRBD1 (6 bases). The length of the CDR3 is 16 residues. Trimming shortened V by 3 bases and J by 2 bases, and 16 bases separated the two germline ends. CDR1 and CDR2 (germline): KGHSH, LQKENI. This CDR3 is CASSPTVTGTNTEAFF. CDR3 coding DNA: TGTGCCAGCTCACCCACTGTAACGGGGACAAACACTGAAGCTTTCTTT. Full variable domain (outside the CDR3, taken from reference TRBV18 and TRBJ1-1): NAGVMQNPRHLVRRRGQEARLRCSPMKGHSHVYWYRQLPEEGLKFMVYLQKENIIDESGMPKERFSAEFPKEGPSILRIQQVVRGDSAAYFCASSPTVTGTNTEAFFGQGTRLTVV.

The rearrangement uses TRBV28 and TRBJ1-1, with a possible D match to TRBD1 (5 bases). In germline, CDR1 is MDHEN, CDR2 SYDVKM. This CDR3 region has 13 residues. V lost 4 bases, J lost 4 bases, and 10 bases lay in between. The CDR3 DNA sequence: TGTGCCAGCAGTTCCGGGGGGGGCACTGAAGCTTTCTTT. Protein product: CASSSGGGTEAFF.

This sequence joins TRBV2 and TRBJ1-5; TRBD1 matches at 7 bases. This CDR3 is built from 13 residues. CDR1 and CDR2 (germline): SNHLY, FYNNEI. Unmatched junction bases numbered 5, after V lost 11 bases and J lost 1 base. CDR3 sequence reads: CASGTESNQPQHF. The CDR3, as DNA: TGTGCCTCCGGGACAGAGAGCAATCAGCCCCAGCATTTT.

The chain couples TRBV5-4 to TRBJ1-3, with unresolved D. The length of the CDR3 is 16 residues. The germline V and J ends were trimmed by 5 bases and 0 bases, with 15 bases remaining between them. Germline assignment: CDR1 SGHNT and CDR2 YYREEE (reference sequence). In nucleotides, the CDR3 is TGTGCCAGCAGTTCAGGAGGCAGCACCTCTGGAAACACCATATATTTT. It translates to CASSSGGSTSGNTIYF.

The genes are TRBV30 and TRBJ1-1; 7 bases agree with TRBD1. Germline V CDR1 and CDR2: GTSNPN, SVGIG (reference sequence). The CDR3 contains 15 residues. The V gene end was trimmed by 2 bases and the J gene end by 5 bases; junction bases not matched to a gene: 11. The DNA for the CDR3 is TGTGCCTGGAGTATAGGGACAGTCAGAGGTACTGAAGCTTTCTTT. Protein: CAWSIGTVRGTEAFF.

The chain is built from TRBV5-6 and TRBJ1-2; D ambiguous. Trimming pared 1 base from V and 4 bases from J, leaving 5 bases between. CDR1 is SGHDT, CDR2 YYEEEE, per germline. This CDR3 spans 12 amino acids. The CDR3 sequence: CASSLPGYGYTF. CDR3 DNA: TGTGCCAGCAGCTTGCCGGGCTATGGCTACACCTTC.

This clone was seen once. CDR3 sequence reads: CASRHRDRGPGELFF. The CDR3 region has the DNA TGTGCCAGCAGACACCGGGACAGGGGGCCCGGGGAGCTGTTTTTT. The chain joins TRBV6-1 to TRBJ2-2; 12 bases align to TRBD1. Trimming took 6 bases from V and 6 from J; bases not matched to a gene: 5. The CDR3 has 15 amino acids. The germline V gene has CDR1 MNHNS and CDR2 SASEGT.

The chain couples TRBV14 to TRBJ1-1, with 7 bases lining up with TRBD1. Germline loops: CDR1 SGHDN, CDR2 FVKESK. The length of the CDR3 is 16 residues. V dropped 2 bases and J dropped 0; count of bases not matched to a gene: 6. CDR3: CASSQRSGTVNTEAFF. CDR3 sequence (DNA): TGTGCCAGCAGCCAACGGTCCGGGACAGTGAACACTGAAGCTTTCTTT.

The chain carries TRBV19 and TRBJ2-6; 7 bases are shared with TRBD1. Trimming at V came to 6 bases and at J to 0 bases, leaving 11 bases not matched to a gene. The CDR3 length is 18 residues. The germline V gene encodes CDR1 LNHDA and CDR2 SQIVND (reference sequence). CDR3 protein: CASSPRRQGTSGANVLTF. The CDR3 nucleotides read TGTGCCAGTAGCCCTCGCAGACAGGGAACCTCTGGGGCCAACGTCCTGACTTTC.

With respect to this clone: Possible read error: a much larger clone is one base away. Different DNA sequences within this sample yield the same CDR3. The chain employs TRBV19 and TRBJ1-2, with a possible D match to TRBD1 (5 bases). CDR3 size: 15 residues. Trimming left V 3 bases short and J 8 bases short, with 19 bases between. Germline V gives CDR1 LNHDA, CDR2 SQIVND (reference sequence). CDR3 bases: TGTGCCAGTAGTATGTTGCAGGGTAGAACGAAAGGCTACACCTTC. It is translated as CASSMLQGRTKGYTF.

This chain connects TRBV15 to TRBJ2-3; D may be TRBD2 (6 bases). The CDR3 has 19 residues. In germline, CDR1 is LNHNV, CDR2 YYDKDF (reference sequence). V was clipped by 2 bases and J by 6 bases, with 27 bases between them. The CDR3 loop is CATSRRTTGGLEPVDTQYF. The CDR3 nucleotides are TGTGCCACCAGCAGACGAACTACCGGGGGACTCGAACCGGTGGATACGCAGTATTTT.

This clone showed up just once. This sequence joins TRBV7-3 and TRBJ2-2, with 12 nucleotides matching TRBD2. V dropped 4 bases and J dropped 4; count of bases not matched to a gene: 10. The CDR3 extends over 18 amino acids. The germline gives CDR1 SGHTA, CDR2 FQGTGA. The CDR3 region has the DNA TGTGCCAGCAGCTCCCAACCTACTAGCGGGGGGCTCACCGGGGAGCTGTTTTTT. Translating it yields CASSSQPTSGGLTGELFF. The full variable domain, in which reference TRBV7-3 and TRBJ2-2 provide the parts outside the CDR3, is GAGVSQTPSNKVTEKGKYVELRCDPISGHTALYWYRQSLGQGPEFLIYFQGTGAADDSGLPNDRFFAVRPEGSVSTLKIQRTERGDSAVYLCASSSQPTSGGLTGELFFGEGSRLTVL.

The chain carries TRBV7-3 and TRBJ2-6; D is possibly TRBD2 (5 bases). CDR1 SGHTA and CDR2 FQGTGA come from the germline V gene. The V end lost 6 bases, the J end lost 5 bases, and 11 bases lay between the germline ends. The CDR3 sequence is 14 residues long. The CDR3 protein is CASRGSPRANVLTF. CDR3 coding DNA: TGTGCCAGCAGGGGGAGCCCCAGGGCCAACGTCCTGACTTTC.

V usage is TRBV29-1 and J usage is TRBJ2-3, with D possibly TRBD1 on 5 matching bases. CDR3 size: 16 residues. Germline values: CDR1 SQVTM, CDR2 ANQGSEA. V was shortened by 5 bases and J by 2 bases, with 20 bases between the two germline ends. CDR3 residues: CSVSTGRRAFTDTQYF. In DNA form, the CDR3 reads TGCAGCGTTTCCACAGGCCGGCGAGCTTTCACAGATACGCAGTATTTT.

The chain joins TRBV2 to TRBJ2-7; no firm D call. The CDR3 covers 12 residues. Looked up from germline, CDR1 is SNHLY and CDR2 is FYNNEI. Trimming removed 2 bases from V and 3 bases from J, with 5 bases in between. The DNA for the CDR3 is TGTGCCAGCAGTGAATCCCTCTACGAGCAGTACTTC. This sequence encodes CASSESLYEQYF.

The V call is TRBV6-4, the J call TRBJ2-3, with 7 bases that match TRBD1. Trimming took 2 bases from V and 6 from J; bases not matched to a gene: 8. CDR3 size: 15 residues. Germline CDR1 reads MRHNA; CDR2 reads SNTAGT. CDR3 region: CASSDAAGGSDTQYF. The CDR3 DNA sequence: TGTGCCAGCAGTGACGCGGCAGGGGGTTCGGATACGCAGTATTTT.

The gene calls are TRBV6-6 and TRBJ1-1, with TRBD1 matching 10 bases. Germline values: CDR1 MNHNY, CDR2 SVGAGI (reference sequence). This CDR3 has 16 amino acids. V trimming: 2 bases; J trimming: 6 bases; junction bases outside the gene matches: 9. The CDR3 nucleotides read TGTGCCAGCAGTTACAGGGCGGGACAGGGGCTCCCTGAAGCTTTCTTT. Amino acid sequence: CASSYRAGQGLPEAFF.

DNA for the CDR3: TGTGCCAGCTCAACCTCCGGGACAGGGGGCAACACCGGGGAGCTGTTTTTT. Amino acid sequence: CASSTSGTGGNTGELFF. This sequence joins TRBV18 and TRBJ2-2; 12 bases agree with TRBD1. The V gene end was trimmed by 5 bases and the J gene end by 2 bases; junction bases not matched to a gene: 6. Looked up from germline, CDR1 is KGHSH and CDR2 is LQKENI. The CDR3 totals 17 residues. Combining the CDR3 with reference TRBV18 and TRBJ2-2 gives the whole variable domain NAGVMQNPRHLVRRRGQEARLRCSPMKGHSHVYWYRQLPEEGLKFMVYLQKENIIDESGMPKERFSAEFPKEGPSILRIQQVVRGDSAAYFCASSTSGTGGNTGELFFGEGSRLTVL.

This clone has just a few counts. The chain carries TRBV4-1 and TRBJ2-7; TRBD2 might be the D (6 bases). CDR1 and CDR2 from the germline V gene are MGHRA and YSYEKL. Trimming pared 0 bases from V and 3 bases from J, leaving 15 bases between. CDR3 length: 16 amino acids. DNA for the CDR3: TGCGCCAGCAGCCAAGAGTACGGGACTGGAAGCTACGAGCAGTACTTC. This translates into CASSQEYGTGSYEQYF.

The chain employs TRBV27 and TRBJ2-2, with 7 bases matching TRBD1. Germline CDR1 MNHEY, CDR2 SMNVEV (reference sequence). CDR3 size: 16 residues. Unmatched junction bases numbered 9, after V lost 3 bases and J lost 5 bases. For the CDR3, the DNA is TGTGCCAGCAGTTTTAGAGGGGGCGTAGGGACCGGGGAGCTGTTTTTT. Protein product: CASSFRGGVGTGELFF.

In nucleotides, the CDR3 is TGTGCCAGTAGTTGGGCCGGGGAGAGTTCACCCCTCCACTTT. Protein: CASSWAGESSPLHF. The chain recombines TRBV19 with TRBJ1-6; D call uncertain. The CDR3 spans 14 residues. CDR1 and CDR2 from the germline V gene are LNHDA and SQIVND (reference sequence). Trimming left V 5 bases short and J 9 bases short, with 14 bases between.

The V and J genes are TRBV5-4 and TRBJ1-2; 10 nucleotides match TRBD1. V shed 2 bases, J shed 4 bases, and the junction held 14 bases outside the gene matches. Germline values: CDR1 SGHNT, CDR2 YYREEE (reference sequence). CDR3 length equals 18 residues. CDR3 protein: CASSFGPGTGANSYGYTF. CDR3 in DNA: TGTGCCAGCAGCTTTGGACCCGGGACAGGGGCCAATTCCTATGGCTACACCTTC.

V is TRBV2 and J is TRBJ2-1; D might be TRBD2 (5 bases). The V gene's germline CDR1 is SNHLY and CDR2 FYNNEI. V shed 0 bases and J shed 5 bases, with 14 bases lying between them. The CDR3 is 16 amino acids. The CDR3 coding sequence is TGTGCCAGCAGTGAAGCGCGGGCACTGGGTAACAATGAGCAGTTCTTC. This gives the protein CASSEARALGNNEQFF.

The rearrangement uses TRBV2 and TRBJ1-5; D is possibly TRBD1 (6 bases). V was shortened by 4 bases and J by 0 bases, with 10 bases between the two germline ends. The germline gives CDR1 SNHLY, CDR2 FYNNEI. CDR3 length: 15 amino acids. Written as DNA, the CDR3 is TGTGCCAGCAGTGCGGGGGGCAGTAGCAATCAGCCCCAGCATTTT. Translation: CASSAGGSSNQPQHF.

The chain has TRBV6-2 or TRBV6-3 and TRBJ2-7; the match to TRBD1 covers 7 bases. The germline CDR1 and CDR2 sequences are MNHEY and SVGEGT. V dropped 3 bases and J dropped 2; count of bases not matched to a gene: 1. The CDR3 consists of 13 residues. DNA for the CDR3: TGTGCCAGCAGTTATACAGGGGCCTACGAGCAGTACTTC. Amino acid sequence: CASSYTGAYEQYF.